This is a list of T cell receptor beta chains from one sample in a study of blood T cell repertoires in COVID-19. Here immunoSEQ multiplex PCR was the method, and the copy in TCRdb shows in-frame clones only, minus some. The sample holds about 120,000 clones, around 87% seen once. Sequenced sample: peripheral blood. The receptors come from a woman in her seventies with acute or convalescent COVID-19. CDR3s include the opening cysteine and the closing phenylalanine or tryptophan. A D gene is named only where the DNA matches it firmly. The size entry is marked missing in some rows and otherwise reads once, few, many or a size class.

cdr3_aa	cdr3_nt	j_call	clone_size	d_call	v_call
CASSLDRVSSYEQYF	TGTGCCAGCAGCTTAGATCGGGTAAGCTCCTACGAGCAGTACTTC	TRBJ2-7	once	.	TRBV11-2
CASSPGLATETQYF	TGTGCCAGCAGCCCGGGACTAGCTACAGAGACCCAGTACTTC	TRBJ2-5	.	TRBD2	TRBV5-4
CASSLSTGVYEQYF	TGTGCCAGCAGTTTATCGACAGGGGTCTACGAGCAGTACTTC	TRBJ2-7	.	TRBD1	TRBV27
CSASRRDDQPQHF	TGCAGTGCTAGTCGGAGGGACGATCAGCCCCAGCATTTT	TRBJ1-5	once	.	TRBV20-1
CAAKQGPSNEKLFF	TGTGCCGCAAAACAGGGGCCCTCTAATGAAAAACTGTTTTTT	TRBJ1-4	.	TRBD1	TRBV19
CASSQATERSPLHF	TGTGCCAGCAGCCAAGCTACGGAGAGGTCACCCCTCCACTTT	TRBJ1-6	.	.	TRBV3-1/TRBV3-2
CASSVEIHKQPQHF	TGTGCCAGCAGCGTAGAGATACACAAACAGCCCCAGCATTTT	TRBJ1-5	.	.	TRBV7-8
CASSLEDGGYTF	TGTGCCAGCAGTTTGGAGGACGGCGGCTACACCTTC	TRBJ1-2	once	.	TRBV28
CASTSRTGGGQPQHF	TGTGCCAGCACCTCTAGGACAGGGGGAGGGCAGCCCCAGCATTTT	TRBJ1-5	.	TRBD1	TRBV28
CSAGQGFGEQYF	TGCAGCGCCGGACAGGGGTTCGGCGAGCAGTACTTC	TRBJ2-7	once	TRBD1	TRBV29-1
CAWMKHTGELFF	TGTGCCTGGATGAAGCACACCGGGGAGCTGTTTTTT	TRBJ2-2	.	.	TRBV30
CASSFVASNDEQFF	TGTGCCAGCAGTTTTGTCGCTAGCAACGATGAGCAGTTCTTC	TRBJ2-1	.	.	TRBV28
CASSLQGIDEQFF	TGTGCCAGCAGTTTACAGGGCATCGATGAGCAGTTCTTC	TRBJ2-1	.	.	TRBV6-5
CASSLAATGADTQYF	TGTGCCAGCAGCTTAGCGGCGACAGGTGCAGATACGCAGTATTTT	TRBJ2-3	.	.	TRBV13
CASSLAWGGSYEQYF	TGTGCCAGCAGCTTGGCCTGGGGAGGCTCCTACGAGCAGTACTTC	TRBJ2-7	.	.	TRBV5-5
CASSFRATGGSGYTF	TGTGCCAGCAGTTTCCGAGCGACAGGGGGATCTGGCTACACCTTC	TRBJ1-2	.	TRBD1	TRBV28
CSAVRGLTEAFF	TGCAGCGCTGTTCGGGGGTTAACTGAAGCTTTCTTT	TRBJ1-1	.	.	TRBV29-1
CASSLGGTGEGEQYF	TGCGCCAGCAGCTTGGGCGGGACAGGGGAAGGCGAGCAGTACTTC	TRBJ2-7	once	TRBD1	TRBV5-1
CASPGRGNGQENTEAFF	TGTGCCAGCCCGGGCCGCGGGAACGGACAGGAGAACACTGAAGCTTTCTTT	TRBJ1-1	.	TRBD1	TRBV28
CASSPPESKNYGYTF	TGTGCCAGCAGCCCCCCGGAGAGTAAAAACTATGGCTACACCTTC	TRBJ1-2	.	.	TRBV3-1/TRBV3-2
CASSDRVYEQYF	TGTGCCAGCAGCGACAGGGTCTACGAGCAGTACTTC	TRBJ2-7	.	TRBD1	TRBV7-2
CATSDDTRGSNQPQHF	TGTGCCACCAGTGACGATACACGGGGTAGCAATCAGCCCCAGCATTTT	TRBJ1-5	.	.	TRBV24-1
CASSRTVLETQYF	TGCGCCAGCAGCAGGACAGTCTTGGAGACCCAGTACTTC	TRBJ2-5	.	.	TRBV4-1
CASSLVRGFSYNSPLHF	TGTGCCAGCAGCTTAGTAAGGGGTTTCTCCTATAATTCACCCCTCCACTTT	TRBJ1-6	.	.	TRBV7-9
CASSLVPEGTDTQYF	TGCGCCAGCAGCTTGGTTCCGGAGGGCACAGATACGCAGTATTTT	TRBJ2-3	.	.	TRBV5-1
CASTNTGEKLFF	TGTGCCAGCACCAACACGGGAGAAAAACTGTTTTTT	TRBJ1-4	.	.	TRBV2
CASSAGAYEQYF	TGTGCCAGCAGTGCAGGGGCCTACGAGCAGTACTTC	TRBJ2-7	.	.	TRBV9
CASSGGTGRNQPQHF	TGTGCCAGCAGTGGGGGAACAGGGCGCAATCAGCCCCAGCATTTT	TRBJ1-5	.	.	TRBV2
CASSRQGRRNQPQHF	TGTGCCAGTAGTAGACAGGGGCGGCGCAATCAGCCCCAGCATTTT	TRBJ1-5	.	TRBD1	TRBV19
CASRQGVHNQPQHF	TGTGCCAGCAGACAGGGGGTCCACAATCAGCCCCAGCATTTT	TRBJ1-5	.	TRBD1	TRBV2
CASSARAWRDTQYF	TGTGCCAGCAGTGCCCGAGCGTGGAGGGATACGCAGTATTTT	TRBJ2-3	.	.	TRBV27
CASSQGEAVVLNTEAFF	TGCGCCAGCAGCCAAGGCGAGGCTGTAGTTCTGAACACTGAAGCTTTCTTT	TRBJ1-1	.	.	TRBV4-1
CATSDYRGTGVYGYTF	TGTGCCACCAGTGATTACCGTGGAACAGGGGTCTATGGCTACACCTTC	TRBJ1-2	.	TRBD1	TRBV24-1